These 5 T cell receptor beta chains were sequenced from one sample in a study of T cells and Merkel cell carcinoma outcomes. The assay was immunoSEQ multiplex PCR, and TCRdb's table has in-frame clones only and misses some. In the table there are more than 3,500 clones, 85% to 95% of which are singletons. Sequencing used tumor tissue from Merkel cell carcinoma. The receptors were gathered from a human donor with Merkel cell carcinoma.

V is TRBV9 and J is TRBJ2-3; the match to TRBD2 covers 15 bases. This CDR3 has 18 residues. Trimming cost V 5 bases and J 3 bases; bases outside gene matches: 10. The germline gives CDR1 SGDLS, CDR2 YYNGEE. Here the CDR3 DNA reads TGTGCCAGCAGAGGGGGACTAGCGGGGGGAACTGGGACAGATACGCAGTATTTT. Translated: CASRGGLAGGTGTDTQYF.

This chain joins TRBV19 and TRBJ1-1; D is unclear. The germline V gene encodes CDR1 LNHDA and CDR2 SQIVND (reference sequence). The CDR3 is made up of 14 amino acids. The V and J ends lost 11 bases and 1 base respectively, with 17 bases between them. CDR3 in DNA: TGTGCCGCCTCGCAAGGGTCGCGGAACACTGAAGCTTTCTTT. Translation gives CAASQGSRNTEAFF.

This chain joins TRBV29-1 and TRBJ1-5, with 7 nucleotides matching TRBD1. The germline gives CDR1 SQVTM, CDR2 ANQGSEA. The CDR3 spans 14 residues. The V segment lost 6 bases and the J segment 2 bases; nucleotides outside the gene matches: 7. CDR3 region: CSVQQGYGNQPQHF. In DNA, the CDR3 is TGCAGCGTCCAACAGGGGTACGGCAATCAGCCCCAGCATTTT.

The chain couples TRBV27 to TRBJ1-2; 9 positions match TRBD1. The length of the CDR3 is 16 residues. V shed 5 bases and J 0 bases; nucleotides not matched to a gene: 7. Germline CDR1 is MNHEY and CDR2 is SMNVEV (reference sequence). In DNA form, the CDR3 reads TGTGCCAGCAGTGATGCCGGGACAGGGCCTAACTATGGCTACACCTTC. It encodes CASSDAGTGPNYGYTF.

On this clone itself: At one end, the junction sequence differs from germline, possibly due to a read error. Other DNA sequences from this sample encode an identical CDR3 as well. The chain is built from TRBV4-1 and TRBJ2-7, with a weak D call TRBD2 (6 bases). This CDR3 has 15 amino acids. Per germline, CDR1 MGHRA and CDR2 YSYEKL. CDR3 bases: TGCGCCAGCAGCCAAGACGCACCGGGAGAGGTCGAGCAATACTTC. It yields the protein CASSQDAPGEVEQYF.